These T cell receptor beta chains were read from a single sample in a study of blood T cells in healthy people across ages. TCRdb re-called the 5' RACE reads with MiXCR, one entry per CDR3 protein. The sample lists about 730,000 distinct CDR3 sequences, roughly 47% occurring once. Sequenced: blood. The source is a woman aged 55-69 years in good health. The CDR3 runs from the conserved cysteine through the conserved F or W. D genes are given only for firm matches. Some rows have no size entry. The others give once, few or many, or a class for an expanded clone.

v_gene	abundance	d_gene	j_gene	CDR3aa	CDR3nt
TRBV30	few	TRBD2	TRBJ2-5	CAWSLAGAETQYF	TGTGCCTGGAGTCTAGCGGGGGCCGAGACCCAGTACTTC
TRBV20-1	many	NA	TRBJ2-7	CSASILPSGNPSYEQYF	TGCAGTGCTTCCATTCTGCCCTCAGGTAACCCCTCCTACGAGCAGTACTTC
TRBV29-1	few	NA	TRBJ2-1	CSVEDHRLAPGEQFF	TGCAGCGTTGAAGATCACCGCCTAGCGCCCGGGGAGCAGTTCTTC
TRBV7-2	NA	NA	TRBJ1-6	CASSTTGLPRANSPLHF	TGTGCCAGCAGCACAACGGGACTTCCAAGGGCCAATTCACCCCTCCACTTT
TRBV20-1	NA	TRBD2	TRBJ2-5	CSAAPGVAGPHQETQYF	TGCAGTGCTGCCCCGGGGGTAGCGGGCCCTCACCAAGAGACCCAGTACTTC
TRBV9	NA	NA	TRBJ2-5	CASSVASTSNEQYF	TGTGCCAGCAGCGTAGCCTCAACCAGCAATGAGCAGTACTTC
TRBV3-1	few	TRBD2	TRBJ2-5	CASRRGGQETQYF	TGTGCCAGCAGGCGGGGGGGCCAAGAGACCCAGTACTTC
TRBV5-1	NA	TRBD2	TRBJ2-1	CASRGGGLPSSYNEQFF	TGCGCCAGCAGGGGCGGGGGGCTACCGAGCTCCTACAATGAGCAGTTCTTC
TRBV29-1	NA	TRBD2	TRBJ2-7	CSVLIGREVGNEQYF	TGCAGCGTTCTGATAGGGCGGGAGGTGGGTAATGAGCAGTACTTC
TRBV20-1	NA	TRBD1	TRBJ2-7	CSARDRTGGEQYF	TGCAGTGCTAGAGACCGGACAGGGGGCGAGCAGTACTTC
TRBV6-5	once	TRBD1	TRBJ1-5	CASSYNRGQPQHF	TGTGCCAGCAGTTACAACAGGGGGCAGCCCCAGCATTTT
TRBV6-5	NA	TRBD2	TRBJ2-5	CASSKLAGTYGQYF	TGCGCCAGCAGTAAACTAGCGGGAACGTACGGGCAGTACTTC
TRBV6-1	NA	NA	TRBJ1-1	CASSVVLDTEAFF	TGTGCCAGCAGTGTGGTCCTGGATACTGAAGCTTTCTTT
TRBV7-9	NA	TRBD1	TRBJ2-7	CASSLAGQAYSYNEQYF	TGTGCCAGCAGCTTAGCGGGACAGGCCTACTCCTACAATGAGCAGTACTTC
TRBV20-1	NA	NA	TRBJ2-3	CSASRSDTDTQYF	TGCAGTGCTAGTAGGTCGGACACAGATACGCAGTATTTT
TRBV20-1	NA	NA	TRBJ1-1	CSARPNTGNTEAFF	TGCAGTGCTAGACCGAATACAGGGAACACTGAAGCTTTCTTT
TRBV5-1	NA	TRBD1	TRBJ1-6	CASGDRVNSPLHF	TGCGCCAGCGGGGACAGGGTGAATTCACCCCTCCACTTT
TRBV2	NA	TRBD1	TRBJ1-1	CASSSQGQGATEAFF	TGTGCCAGCAGTTCCCAGGGACAGGGGGCCACTGAAGCTTTCTTT
TRBV7-2	NA	TRBD2	TRBJ2-2	CASSPLRGGTGELFF	TGTGCCAGCAGCCCCCTGCGGGGGGGCACCGGGGAGCTGTTTTTT
TRBV6-1	NA	NA	TRBJ2-5	CASIQGFQETQYF	TGTGCCAGCATCCAGGGCTTCCAAGAGACCCAGTACTTC
TRBV11-2	NA	NA	TRBJ2-1	CASSAPGRARYNEQFF	TGTGCCAGCAGCGCGCCGGGACGAGCGAGGTACAATGAGCAGTTCTTC
TRBV16	NA	NA	TRBJ1-4	CVSSQSQGPNEKLFF	TGTGTCAGCAGCCAATCGCAGGGTCCAAATGAAAAACTGTTTTTT
TRBV19	NA	TRBD2	TRBJ2-7	CASTGRAGGRERNEQYF	TGTGCCAGTACTGGTAGGGCGGGGGGCCGCGAAAGAAATGAGCAGTACTTC
TRBV6-5	few	NA	TRBJ2-7	CASSYRGTGLAEQYF	TGTGCCAGCAGTTACCGTGGGACCGGACTCGCCGAGCAGTACTTC